Following are 5 T cell receptor beta chains from one sample sequenced in a study of cytomegalovirus exposure and HLA in healthy donors. TCRdb's copy holds only in-frame clones and misses some; the assay was immunoSEQ multiplex PCR. The sample carries roughly 260,000 clones, approximately 90% recorded once. The sample comprised PBMCs. Receptors were obtained from a man between 18 and 29 years old in good health and CMV-seronegative.

The gene calls are TRBV6-5 and TRBJ2-5, with 8 bases that match TRBD1. CDR1 and CDR2 from the germline V gene are MNHEY and SVGAGI. The CDR3 covers 15 residues. After removal of 4 bases from V and 5 bases from J, the junction contained 9 bases not matched to a gene. The CDR3 loop is CASSLIDRGEETQYF. In DNA, the CDR3 is TGTGCCAGCAGTTTAATCGACAGGGGAGAGGAGACCCAGTACTTC.

The chain couples TRBV29-1 to TRBJ2-3; D unresolved. This CDR3 spans 14 amino acids. CDR1 and CDR2 from the germline V gene are SQVTM and ANQGSEA. V gave up 5 bases and J gave up 2 bases, with 14 bases separating them. CDR3 loop: CSVRNRGSTDTQYF. Written as DNA, the CDR3 is TGCAGCGTTCGAAATCGAGGCTCCACAGATACGCAGTATTTT.

V is TRBV7-2 and J is TRBJ2-7; D gene uncertain. CDR1 SGHTA and CDR2 FQGNSA come from the germline V gene. CDR3 length: 14 amino acids. V was clipped by 5 bases and J by 0 bases, with 11 bases between them. CDR3 amino acids: CASSPARSSYEQYF. DNA of the CDR3: TGTGCCAGCAGCCCTGCAAGGAGCTCCTACGAGCAGTACTTC.

The rearrangement links TRBV5-1 to TRBJ2-1; TRBD2 might be the D (6 bases). The CDR3 has 14 amino acids. The V end was cut by 3 bases, the J end by 8 bases, with 15 bases between. The germline V gene has CDR1 SGHRS and CDR2 YFSETQ. The CDR3 sequence is CASSYAGGVDEQFF. CDR3 bases: TGCGCCAGCAGCTACGCCGGGGGAGTTGATGAGCAGTTCTTC.

V gene TRBV7-9 combines with J gene TRBJ1-1, with TRBD1 as a possible D gene (5 bases). Trimming left V 6 bases short and J 1 base short, with 12 bases between. This CDR3 has 14 residues. The germline gives CDR1 SEHNR, CDR2 FQNEAQ (reference sequence). The CDR3 loop is CASRIPGGNTEAFF. CDR3 sequence (DNA): TGTGCCAGCAGAATCCCCGGGGGGAACACTGAAGCTTTCTTT. The full variable domain, in which reference TRBV7-9 and TRBJ1-1 provide the parts outside the CDR3, is DTGVSQNPRHKITKRGQNVTFRCDPISEHNRLYWYRQTLGQGPEFLTYFQNEAQLEKSRLLSDRFSAERPKGSFSTLEIQRTEQGDSAMYLCASRIPGGNTEAFFGQGTRLTVV.